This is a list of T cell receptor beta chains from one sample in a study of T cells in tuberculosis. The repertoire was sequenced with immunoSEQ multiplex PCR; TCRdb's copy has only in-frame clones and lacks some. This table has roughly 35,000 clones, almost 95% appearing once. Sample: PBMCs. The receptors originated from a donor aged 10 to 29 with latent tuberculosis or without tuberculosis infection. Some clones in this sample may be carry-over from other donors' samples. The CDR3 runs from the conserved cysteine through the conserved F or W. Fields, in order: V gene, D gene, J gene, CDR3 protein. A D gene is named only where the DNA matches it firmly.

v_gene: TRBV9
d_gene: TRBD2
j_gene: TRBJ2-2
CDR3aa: CASSSPAGGPNTGELFF

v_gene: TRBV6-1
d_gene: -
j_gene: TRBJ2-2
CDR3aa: CASSFGGGLFF

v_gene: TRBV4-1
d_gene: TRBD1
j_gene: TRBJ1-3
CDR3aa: CASSQVTGGGNTIYF

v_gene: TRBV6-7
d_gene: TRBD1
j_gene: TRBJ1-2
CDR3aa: CASSYRQGWGGYTF

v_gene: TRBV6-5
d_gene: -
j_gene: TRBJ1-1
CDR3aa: CASSYLEGAEAFF

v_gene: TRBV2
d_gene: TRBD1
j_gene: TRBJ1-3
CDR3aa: CASSTGEGGNTIYF

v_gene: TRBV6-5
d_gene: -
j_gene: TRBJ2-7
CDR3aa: CASRDTSSYEQYF

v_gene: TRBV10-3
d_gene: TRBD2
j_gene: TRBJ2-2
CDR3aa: CAISEISMASAGGSGELFF

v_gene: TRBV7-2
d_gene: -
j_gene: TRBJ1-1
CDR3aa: CASSLDRGEAFF

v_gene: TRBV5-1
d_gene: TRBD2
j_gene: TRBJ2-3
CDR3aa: CASSLRVAGEDTQYF

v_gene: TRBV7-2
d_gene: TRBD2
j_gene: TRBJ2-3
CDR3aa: CASSLPSGGGYTQYF

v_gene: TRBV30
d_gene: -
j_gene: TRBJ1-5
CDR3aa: CAWSVLEEGQPQHF

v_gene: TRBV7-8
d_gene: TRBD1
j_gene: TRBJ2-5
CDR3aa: CASSLEGQGARETQYF

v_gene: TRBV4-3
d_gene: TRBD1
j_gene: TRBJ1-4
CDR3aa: CASSRRPGQGFEWKLFF

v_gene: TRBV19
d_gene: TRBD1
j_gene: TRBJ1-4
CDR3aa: CASKGQKDATNEKLFF

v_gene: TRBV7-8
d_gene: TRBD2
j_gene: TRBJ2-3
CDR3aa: CASSLARGSGGVPDTQYF

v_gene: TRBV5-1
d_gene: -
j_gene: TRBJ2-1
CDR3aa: CASSNRPSREQFF

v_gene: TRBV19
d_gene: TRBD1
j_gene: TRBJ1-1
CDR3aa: CAARTGGTEAFF

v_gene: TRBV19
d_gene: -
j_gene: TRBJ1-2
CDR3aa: CASSIDRTYGYTF

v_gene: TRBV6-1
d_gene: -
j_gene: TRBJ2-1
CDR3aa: CARRGRSRREQFF

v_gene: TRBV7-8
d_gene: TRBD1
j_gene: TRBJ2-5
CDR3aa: CASSSNRGPETQYF

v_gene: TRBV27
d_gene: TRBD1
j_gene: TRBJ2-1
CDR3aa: CASSDRDRDYNEQFF

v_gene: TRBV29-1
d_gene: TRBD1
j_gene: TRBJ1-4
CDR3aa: CSVRQGTNEKLFF

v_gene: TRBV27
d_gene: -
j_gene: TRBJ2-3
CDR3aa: CASSLTQGWSTDTQYF

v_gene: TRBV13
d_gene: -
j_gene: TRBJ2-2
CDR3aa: CASSLLATNTGELFF

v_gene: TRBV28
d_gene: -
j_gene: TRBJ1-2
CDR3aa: CASSLDNYGYTF